The clone carrying this T cell receptor (beta chain) showed up just a few times. Its matching antigen is unknown. The entry originates in a study of T cell repertoires in cytomegalovirus infection. Broader study findings: Carriers of CMV and the relevant HLA type were discriminated by public TCR beta frequency.

Each CDR3 protein is one row after TCRdb ran MiXCR on the reads. The table lists some 800,000 distinct CDR3 sequences, under 35% of them singletons. The germline gives CDR1 ENHRY, CDR2 SYGVKD. V was trimmed by 4 bases and J by 4 bases, leaving 13 bases between them. The CDR3 totals 15 residues. The origin of this receptor is a human donor in good health (CMV status not recorded). Some clones in this sample may be carry-over from other donors' samples. The material sequenced was cultured CD8+ T cells from PBMCs, taken from culture after CMV antigen stimulation. This chain uses TRBV10-3 with TRBJ2-2; D is ambiguous. CDR3 protein: CAISGAPIGTGELFF. CDR3 DNA: TGTGCCATCAGTGGGGCCCCGATTGGCACCGGGGAGCTGTTTTTT.